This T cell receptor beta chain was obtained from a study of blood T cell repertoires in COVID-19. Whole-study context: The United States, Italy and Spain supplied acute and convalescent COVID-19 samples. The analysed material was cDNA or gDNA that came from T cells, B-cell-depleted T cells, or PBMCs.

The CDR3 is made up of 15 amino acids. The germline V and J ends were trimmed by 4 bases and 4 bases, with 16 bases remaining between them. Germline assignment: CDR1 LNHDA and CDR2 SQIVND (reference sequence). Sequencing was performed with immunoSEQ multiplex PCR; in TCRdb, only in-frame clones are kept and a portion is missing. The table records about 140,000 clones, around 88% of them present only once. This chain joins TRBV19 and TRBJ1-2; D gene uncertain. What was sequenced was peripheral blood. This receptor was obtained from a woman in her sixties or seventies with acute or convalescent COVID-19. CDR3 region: CASSTSGYQAYGYTF. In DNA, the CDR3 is TGTGCCAGTAGTACCTCTGGGTATCAGGCCTATGGCTACACCTTC. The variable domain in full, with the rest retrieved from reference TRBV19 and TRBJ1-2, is DGGITQSPKYLFRKEGQNVTLSCEQNLNHDAMYWYRQDPGQGLRLIYYSQIVNDFQKGDIAEGYSVSREKKESFPLTVTSAQKNPTAFYLCASSTSGYQAYGYTFGSGTRLTVV.